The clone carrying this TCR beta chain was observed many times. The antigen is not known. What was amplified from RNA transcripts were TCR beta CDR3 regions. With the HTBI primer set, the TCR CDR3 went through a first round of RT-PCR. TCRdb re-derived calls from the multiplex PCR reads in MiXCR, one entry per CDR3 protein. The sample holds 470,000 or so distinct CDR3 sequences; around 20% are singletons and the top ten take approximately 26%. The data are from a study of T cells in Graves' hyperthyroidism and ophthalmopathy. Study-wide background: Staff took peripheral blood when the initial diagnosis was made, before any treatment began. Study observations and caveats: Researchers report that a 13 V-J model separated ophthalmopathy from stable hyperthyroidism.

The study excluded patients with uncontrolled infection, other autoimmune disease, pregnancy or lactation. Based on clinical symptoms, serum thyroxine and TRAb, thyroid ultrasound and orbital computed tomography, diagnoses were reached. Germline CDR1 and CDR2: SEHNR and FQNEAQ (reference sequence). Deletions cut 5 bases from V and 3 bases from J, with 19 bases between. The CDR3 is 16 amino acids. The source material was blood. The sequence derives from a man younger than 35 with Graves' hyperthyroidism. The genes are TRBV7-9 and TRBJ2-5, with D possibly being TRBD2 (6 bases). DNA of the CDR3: TGTGCCAGCAGCCCACCCTTTGGGGGGAGAGAAGAGACCCAGTACTTC. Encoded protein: CASSPPFGGREETQYF.